Listed here are 30 T cell receptor beta chains from one sample, sequenced in a study of radiotherapy plus CTLA-4 blockade in lung cancer. Generated by immunoSEQ multiplex PCR, the TCRdb table keeps only in-frame clones and is missing some. Of about 47,000 clones listed, approximately 79% are singletons. This sample comprised peripheral blood, obtained from a patient treated with radiotherapy plus ipilimumab. These receptors originate from a human donor with non-small cell lung cancer who had stable disease on radiotherapy plus ipilimumab.

This rearrangement joins TRBV5-3 to TRBJ2-3; D not resolved. TRBV5-3 is flagged as an ORF with uncertain function. Trimming shortened V by 1 base and J by 2 bases, and 11 bases separated the two germline ends. The CDR3 length is 15 residues. The CDR3 nucleotides read TGTGCCAGAAGCTTGCTGGCTCCCACCACAGATACGCAGTATTTT. It specifies CARSLLAPTTDTQYF.

The genes are TRBV28 and TRBJ2-3; TRBD1 aligns across 7 bases. The germline gives CDR1 MDHEN, CDR2 SYDVKM. The CDR3 is 18 residues long. The junction had 18 bases not matched to a gene; V was cut back by 9 bases and J by 0 bases. This CDR3 is CASTAPVGDSLSTDTQYF. The CDR3 nucleotides are TGTGCCAGTACCGCTCCCGTCGGGGACAGTCTTAGCACAGATACGCAGTATTTT.

The V gene is TRBV19, the J gene TRBJ2-5; D may be TRBD2 (6 bases). The DNA end is more similar to TRBJ2-7, so the J call may be wrong. The CDR3 runs 14 residues. Germline V gene sequence: CDR1 LNHDA, CDR2 SQIVND (reference sequence). CDR3 DNA: TGTGCCAGTAGTCTACGGGACTTCTTGGCCGAGCAGTACTTC. Amino acids: CASSLRDFLAEQYF.

The chain couples TRBV19 to TRBJ1-1; no definite D call. The germline V and J ends were trimmed by 4 bases and 4 bases, with 13 bases remaining between them. The length of the CDR3 is 14 residues. CDR1 is LNHDA, CDR2 SQIVND, per germline (reference sequence). CDR3 loop: CASSRKNSLTEAFF. CDR3 DNA sequence: TGTGCCAGTAGTAGGAAGAACAGCCTCACTGAAGCTTTCTTT.

The J gene is TRBJ2-5, the V gene TRBV4-3, with TRBD2 matching 8 bases. CDR3 size: 16 residues. The junction had 6 bases not matched to a gene; V was cut back by 0 bases and J by 3 bases. The germline V gene encodes CDR1 LGHNA and CDR2 YSLEER. The CDR3 loop is CASSQDFQRGKETQYF. The CDR3 DNA sequence: TGCGCCAGCAGCCAAGATTTCCAGCGGGGGAAAGAGACCCAGTACTTC.

The chain couples TRBV9 to TRBJ2-5, with no clear D. The CDR3 length is 14 residues. V lost 4 bases to trimming and J lost 1 base, with 11 bases between them. Germline V lookup: CDR1 SGDLS, CDR2 YYNGEE. The CDR3 is CASSFRGAQETQYF. CDR3 bases: TGTGCCAGCAGCTTCCGTGGAGCCCAAGAGACCCAGTACTTC.

J is TRBJ2-5 and V is TRBV5-1; 7 nucleotides match TRBD2. Germline trimming cut 4 bases from V and 4 bases from J; bases unmatched to any gene: 7. CDR1 and CDR2 from the germline V gene are SGHRS and YFSETQ. The CDR3 runs 14 residues. CDR3 loop: CASSPMGGRETQYF. The CDR3 DNA reads as TGCGCCAGCAGCCCGATGGGAGGGAGAGAGACCCAGTACTTC.

The chain combines TRBV5-4 with TRBJ1-6, with no clear D. CDR1 and CDR2 from the germline V gene are SGHNT and YYREEE (reference sequence). The CDR3 has 12 residues. V was trimmed by 3 bases and J by 7 bases, leaving 5 bases between them. DNA for the CDR3: TGTGCCAGCAGCTCAAGGAATTCACCCCTCCACTTT. It specifies CASSSRNSPLHF.

This clone was detected once. V usage is TRBV5-6 and J usage is TRBJ2-5; D uncertain. The CDR3 runs to 11 residues. Looked up from germline, CDR1 is SGHDT and CDR2 is YYEEEE. Trimming took off 2 bases at V and 5 bases at J, with 4 bases between the two ends. CDR3 sequence reads: CASSFGETQYF. For the CDR3, the DNA is TGTGCCAGCAGCTTTGGTGAGACCCAGTACTTC.

The chain joins TRBV28 to TRBJ2-7; 7 bases line up with TRBD1. V was clipped by 3 bases and J by 1 base; unmatched bases: 12. The CDR3 runs to 17 residues. Germline CDR1 and CDR2: MDHEN and SYDVKM. DNA for the CDR3: TGTGCCAGCAGTTTCTCTTCGGACAGGAGTCTTTCCTACGAGCAGTACGTC. This encodes CASSFSSDRSLSYEQYV.

The rearrangement uses TRBV29-1 and TRBJ2-3; 7 nucleotides match TRBD1. In germline, CDR1 is SQVTM, CDR2 ANQGSEA. This CDR3 region has 11 residues. The V and J ends lost 6 bases and 5 bases, in that order; junction bases with no gene match: 2. The CDR3 DNA reads as TGCAGCGTGGGGACAGAAGATACGCAGTATTTT. Translating gives CSVGTEDTQYF.

J is TRBJ2-7 and V is TRBV7-9, with no clear D. In germline, CDR1 is SEHNR, CDR2 FQNEAQ (reference sequence). Trimming cost V 1 base and J 3 bases, with 7 bases left between them. CDR3 length: 13 amino acids. DNA of the CDR3: TGTGCCAGCAGCTTAGTATGGAGCTACGAGCAGTACTTC. Translated: CASSLVWSYEQYF.

The CDR3 loop reads CASSVGTSQGIGTDTQYF. In nucleotides, the CDR3 is TGCGCCAGCAGCGTCGGGACGTCCCAGGGGATCGGGACAGATACGCAGTATTTT. The J gene is TRBJ2-3, the V gene TRBV5-1; TRBD1 is a possible D gene (6 bases). With 4 bases removed from V and 3 bases from J, the gap between germline ends came to 24 bases. CDR1 SGHRS and CDR2 YFSETQ come from the germline V gene. The CDR3 totals 18 residues.

The CDR3 DNA sequence: TGTGCCAGCCGGGACAGCGTAAACAATGAGCAGTTCTTC. Amino acid sequence: CASRDSVNNEQFF. The V call is TRBV6-6, the J call TRBJ2-1; TRBD1 agrees at 7 bases. V was pared by 8 bases and J by 5 bases, with 6 bases of the junction left unmatched. CDR1 is MNHNY and CDR2 is SVGAGI in the germline V gene (reference sequence). The CDR3 consists of 13 residues.

The chain employs TRBV7-7 and TRBJ2-3, with 8 bases matching TRBD2. This CDR3 contains 14 residues. V lost 5 bases to trimming and J lost 6 bases; unmatched junction nucleotides: 7. Germline V lookup: CDR1 SSHAT, CDR2 FNYEAQ (reference sequence). CDR3 bases: TGTGCCAGCAGCCCGGGACTAGGGGGGGATACGCAGTATTTT. This translates into CASSPGLGGDTQYF.

V and J are TRBV19 and TRBJ1-1; tentative D call: TRBD1 (5 bases). The CDR3 runs 11 residues. V was clipped by 5 bases and J by 13 bases, with 14 bases between them. CDR1 is LNHDA and CDR2 is SQIVND in the germline V gene (reference sequence). In DNA form, the CDR3 reads TGTGCCAGTAGTCCGGGACCAAGGATTTTCTTT. Protein: CASSPGPRIFF.

This chain connects TRBV6-6 to TRBJ1-1; D unclear. Trimming removed 0 bases at V and 1 base at J, with 6 bases between. The CDR3 totals 14 residues. The germline V gene has CDR1 MNHNY and CDR2 SVGAGI (reference sequence). Here the CDR3 reads CASSYSKRNTEAFF. Here the CDR3 DNA reads TGTGCCAGCAGTTACTCGAAGCGGAACACTGAAGCTTTCTTT.

The rearrangement joins TRBV19 to TRBJ2-5; no definite D call. The tail of the sequence fits TRBJ2-7 better, so the J call may be wrong. CDR1 is LNHDA, CDR2 SQIVND, per germline (reference sequence). The CDR3 is made up of 14 amino acids. CDR3 sequence (DNA): TGTGCCAGTAGTAAGGGCAGCGCTCCCTACGAGCAGTACTTC. Its protein is CASSKGSAPYEQYF.

This chain joins TRBV6-5 and TRBJ2-7; 7 nucleotides agree with TRBD1. Germline-derived CDR1 and CDR2 are MNHEY and SVGAGI. Trimming cost V 5 bases and J 4 bases; bases outside gene matches: 8. This CDR3 is 14 amino acids long. In DNA form, the CDR3 reads TGTGCCAGCAGTGCGACGGGACAGTTTTACGAGCAGTACGTC. Protein sequence: CASSATGQFYEQYV.

V usage is TRBV11-2 and J usage is TRBJ2-5; D remains unclear. V lost 0 bases and J lost 7, with 9 bases in between. The CDR3 consists of 13 residues. CDR1 SGHAT and CDR2 FQNNGV come from the germline V gene. The CDR3 is CASSLDGPRTQYF. As DNA, the CDR3 is TGTGCCAGCAGCTTAGACGGGCCAAGGACCCAGTACTTC.

This clone turned up a few times. Other DNA sequences in the same sample also yield this CDR3. The V and J genes are TRBV11-2 and TRBJ2-1; D may be TRBD2 (6 bases). Trimming pared 2 bases from V and 0 bases from J, leaving 8 bases between. This CDR3 region has 15 residues. Germline lookup yields CDR1 SGHAT and CDR2 FQNNGV. The CDR3 region has the DNA TGTGCCAGCAGCTTACAGGAGGGCTCCTACAATGAGCAGTTCTTC. It yields the protein CASSLQEGSYNEQFF.

The chain joins TRBV5-4 to TRBJ1-2; 7 nucleotides line up with TRBD1. Unmatched junction bases numbered 8, after V lost 5 bases and J lost 4 bases. This CDR3 is built from 14 residues. Per the germline V gene, CDR1 is SGHNT and CDR2 is YYREEE (reference sequence). For the CDR3, the DNA is TGTGCCAGCAGGGGGACAGCCGAGCCCTATGGCTACACCTTC. Translation gives CASRGTAEPYGYTF.

The genes are TRBV18 and TRBJ2-2; 12 nucleotides align to TRBD2. CDR3 size: 16 residues. Germline V lookup: CDR1 KGHSH, CDR2 LQKENI. Germline trimming cut 3 bases from V and 3 bases from J; bases unmatched to any gene: 2. The CDR3 DNA reads as TGTGCCAGCTCACCGAGGACTAGCGGGGACACCGGGGAGCTGTTTTTT. Translating it yields CASSPRTSGDTGELFF. Full variable domain (rest looked up from reference TRBV18 and TRBJ2-2): NAGVMQNPRHLVRRRGQEARLRCSPMKGHSHVYWYRQLPEEGLKFMVYLQKENIIDESGMPKERFSAEFPKEGPSILRIQQVVRGDSAAYFCASSPRTSGDTGELFFGEGSRLTVL.

The rearrangement uses TRBV5-1 and TRBJ1-5; D uncertain. V dropped 0 bases and J dropped 2 bases, with 6 bases sitting between them. CDR1 is SGHRS, CDR2 YFSETQ, per germline. This CDR3 is 14 amino acids long. The CDR3 bases are TGCGCCAGCAGCTTGGTGGGTGGCAATCAGCCCCAGCATTTT. Translation: CASSLVGGNQPQHF. Combining the CDR3 with reference TRBV5-1 and TRBJ1-5 gives the whole variable domain KAGVTQTPRYLIKTRGQQVTLSCSPISGHRSVSWYQQTPGQGLQFLFEYFSETQRNKGNFPGRFSGRQFSNSRSEMNVSTLELGDSALYLCASSLVGGNQPQHFGDGTRLSIL.

This rearrangement joins TRBV28 to TRBJ1-5; no clear D gene. With 6 bases removed from V and 2 bases from J, the gap between germline ends came to 14 bases. The CDR3 contains 15 residues. CDR1 and CDR2 (germline): MDHEN, SYDVKM. DNA for the CDR3: TGTGCCAGCAGACTACCCGGGTTTGGCAATCAGCCCCAGCATTTT. This codes for CASRLPGFGNQPQHF.

This clone has just one count. The J gene is TRBJ2-2, the V gene TRBV5-1, with 7 nucleotides matching TRBD1. Germline CDR1 reads SGHRS; CDR2 reads YFSETQ. The CDR3 totals 15 residues. V trimming: 7 bases; J trimming: 1 base; junction bases outside the gene matches: 7. The CDR3 reads CASYRDSLNTGELFF. DNA of the CDR3: TGCGCCAGCTACCGGGACAGCCTGAACACCGGGGAGCTGTTTTTT.

By share, this clone counts as medium-sized (0.01 to 0.1%). The rearrangement links TRBV7-6 to TRBJ2-7; no clear D gene. This CDR3 region has 14 residues. The V gene's germline CDR1 is SGHVS and CDR2 FNYEAQ. Deletions cut 4 bases from V and 2 bases from J, with 12 bases between. The CDR3 DNA follows: TGTGCCAGCAGCTCCTTCCAAGGCCCCTACGAGCAGTACTTC. As protein: CASSSFQGPYEQYF.

The V and J genes are TRBV14 and TRBJ2-1; 13 bases fit TRBD2. The CDR3 sequence is 17 residues long. The V gene's germline CDR1 is SGHDN and CDR2 FVKESK. With V trimmed by 3 bases and J by 7 bases, 9 bases remained unmatched. For the CDR3, the DNA is TGTGCCAGCAGCCACTTAACTAGCGGGGGGGCGAGGAATGAGCAGTTCTTC. Translated, it gives CASSHLTSGGARNEQFF.

This clone showed up just a few times. This chain joins TRBV6-5 and TRBJ2-7, with 9 bases aligning to TRBD1. From germline, CDR1 is MNHEY and CDR2 SVGAGI. CDR3 length: 15 amino acids. Germline trimming cut 2 bases from V and 3 bases from J; bases unmatched to any gene: 5. In DNA, the CDR3 is TGTGCCAGCAGTTACGACAGGGGGTCCGTCTACGAGCAGTACGTC. Its translation: CASSYDRGSVYEQYV.

The chain joins TRBV10-2 to TRBJ1-5, with TRBD1 as a possible D gene (5 bases). V was cut by 3 bases and J by 4 bases, with 10 bases left in between. Germline CDR1 and CDR2: WSHSY and SAAADI. The CDR3 sequence is 14 residues long. The CDR3 DNA reads as TGCGCCAGCAGTGAACAGGACCCAAATCAGCCCCAGCATTTT. It yields the protein CASSEQDPNQPQHF.